Detailed here is one T cell receptor (beta chain). This specimen belongs to a study of blood T cell repertoires in COVID-19. Libraries were prepared by immunoSEQ multiplex PCR; TCRdb keeps only in-frame clonotypes and omits some of them. The sample records nearly 55,000 clones, about 90% being singletons. Germline CDR1 is SGHDT and CDR2 is YYEEEE. This CDR3 has 12 amino acids. Trimming cost V 0 bases and J 10 bases, with 8 bases left between them. The chain joins TRBV5-6 to TRBJ2-1; no reliable D call. The sample comprised peripheral blood. This TCR was sampled from a woman aged 60-75 years with active or convalescent COVID-19. CDR3 nucleotides: TGTGCCAGCAGCTTGGGTTGGAGCGAGCAGTTCTTC. The encoded protein is CASSLGWSEQFF.